The sequence of this T cell receptor (beta chain) was determined in a study of blood T cell repertoires in COVID-19 (TCRdb year 2020). Regarding the complete study: Samples from collaborators originated in the United States, Italy and Spain and spanned both the acute and convalescent phases of COVID-19. The prospective study material was composed of cDNA or gDNA derived from T cells, B-cell-depleted T cells, or PBMCs. The dataset comprised deeply sampled blood TCRbeta repertoires from subjects exposed to, actively infected with, or recovered from COVID-19. A freely available public database, intended as a resource for researchers studying the immune response to SARS-CoV-2, is where the repertoires were released. The samples were drawn from the first 160 participants of the ongoing ImmuneRACE study and from 1,254 subjects provided by 6 global collaborators. Sample metadata almost always included a de-identified subject ID, COVID-19 status, age in years and sex. HLA class I and class II types, where available, came from metadata supplied by the sample provider rather than from assay-based typing.

Whole blood was collected in K2EDTA tubes by collaborating institutions according to the institutions' own protocols. For TCRbeta analysis, collaborators shipped samples as frozen whole blood, isolated PBMCs, or DNA extracted from either of those sample types. Points the paper makes about the study in general: Clinical and demographic metadata were provided uncurated, with the amount varying by source and participant.

Notes on this clone: No cognate antigen has been identified for it. One base away there is no much larger clone; base qualities are not given.

V is reduced by 8 bases and J by 7 bases, leaving a spacing of 11 bases between them. There are 11 amino acids in the CDR3, from cysteine to phenylalanine inclusive. Left in the record is the CDR3 DNA by itself, 33 bases read in frame from the first base. The germline V gene (reference sequence) specifies LNHDA as CDR1 and SQIVND as CDR2. The immunoSEQ Assay, a bias-controlled multiplex PCR, was used to amplify TCRbeta CDR3 regions from genomic DNA. Per the source publication's procedure: Within the assay, amplification of reference gene primers was used to estimate how many nucleated cells each sample contained. To quantify the absolute abundance of each unique TCRbeta CDR3 rearrangement, sequence reads were collapsed and filtered. Productive Simpson clonality was computed per sample as the square root of Simpson's diversity index over productive rearrangements. TCRdb took over this immuneACCESS table, retaining in-frame rearrangements with V and J assigned. Such tables are incomplete; in checked studies, under half of the missing clones stem from an unresolved V gene, and the remainder is unexplained. D and trimming come from the DNA, and the V and J calls and clone size come from that table. The sample table holds under 85,000 clones, of which nearly 90% were seen once. Of the sample, approximately 5.3% is held by the ten largest clones.

The chain is made from TRBV19 and TRBJ1-1, and possibly TRBD1, on 6 matching bases. The material sequenced was peripheral blood. The sequence derives from a man aged 50-59 years with acute or convalescent COVID-19. CDR3 reads: CASGDRLEAFF. In nucleotides, the sequence is TGTGCCAGTGGAGACAGGCTTGAAGCTTTCTTT.